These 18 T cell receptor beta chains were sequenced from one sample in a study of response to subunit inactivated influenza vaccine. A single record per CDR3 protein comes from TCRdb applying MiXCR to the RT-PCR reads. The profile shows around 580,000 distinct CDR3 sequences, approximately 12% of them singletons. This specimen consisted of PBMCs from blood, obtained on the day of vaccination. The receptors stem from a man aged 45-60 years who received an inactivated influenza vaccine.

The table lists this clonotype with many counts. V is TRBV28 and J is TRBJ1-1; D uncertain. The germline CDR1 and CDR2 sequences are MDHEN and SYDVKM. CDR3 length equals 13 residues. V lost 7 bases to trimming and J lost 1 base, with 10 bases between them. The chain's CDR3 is CASTTDANTEAFF. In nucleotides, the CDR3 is TGTGCCAGCACCACCGACGCGAACACTGAAGCTTTCTTT.

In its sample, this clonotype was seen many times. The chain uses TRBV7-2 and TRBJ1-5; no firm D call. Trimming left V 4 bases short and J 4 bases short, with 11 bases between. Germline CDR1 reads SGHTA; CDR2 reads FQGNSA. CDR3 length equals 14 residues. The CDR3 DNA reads TGTGCCAGCAGCTCCGGGAAGGGAAATCAGCCCCAGCATTTT. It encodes CASSSGKGNQPQHF.

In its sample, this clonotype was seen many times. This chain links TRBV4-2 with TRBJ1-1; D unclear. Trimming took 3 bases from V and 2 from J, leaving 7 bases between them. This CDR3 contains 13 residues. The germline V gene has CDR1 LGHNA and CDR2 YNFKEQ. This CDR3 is CASSQVLNTEAFF. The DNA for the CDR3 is TGTGCCAGCAGCCAGGTTCTCAACACTGAAGCTTTCTTT.

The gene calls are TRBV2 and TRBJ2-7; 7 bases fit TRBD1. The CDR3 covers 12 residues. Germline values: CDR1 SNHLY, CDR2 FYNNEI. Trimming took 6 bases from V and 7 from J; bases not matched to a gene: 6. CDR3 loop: CASRTGVWEQYF. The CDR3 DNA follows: TGTGCCAGCAGAACAGGGGTGTGGGAGCAGTACTTC.

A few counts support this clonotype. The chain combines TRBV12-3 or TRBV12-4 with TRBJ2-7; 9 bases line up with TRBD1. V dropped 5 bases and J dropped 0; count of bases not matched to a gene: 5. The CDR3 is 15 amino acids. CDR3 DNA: TGTGCCAGCAGTGCCCGGGACAGGGTCTCCTACGAGCAGTACTTC. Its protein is CASSARDRVSYEQYF.

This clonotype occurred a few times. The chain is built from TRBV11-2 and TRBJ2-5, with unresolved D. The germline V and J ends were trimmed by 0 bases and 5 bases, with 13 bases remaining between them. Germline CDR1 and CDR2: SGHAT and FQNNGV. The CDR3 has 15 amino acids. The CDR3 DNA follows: TGTGCCAGCAGCTTAGATCTCGGGTCCGGGGAGACCCAGTACTTC. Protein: CASSLDLGSGETQYF.

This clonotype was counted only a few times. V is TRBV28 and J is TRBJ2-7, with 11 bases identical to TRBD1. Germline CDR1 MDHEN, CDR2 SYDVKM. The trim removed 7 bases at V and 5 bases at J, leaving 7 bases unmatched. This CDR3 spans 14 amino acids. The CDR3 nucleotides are TGTGCCAGCAAAGTGGACAGGGGGCGAGACGAGCAGTACTTC. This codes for CASKVDRGRDEQYF.

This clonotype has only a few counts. CDR3 coding DNA: TGTGCCAGCAGTATGAGGTCTAGCTCCTACAATGAGCAGTTCTTC. Translation: CASSMRSSSYNEQFF. The genes are TRBV6-1 and TRBJ2-1, with D hard to call. Trimming removed 5 bases from V and 0 bases from J, with 11 bases in between. The length of the CDR3 is 15 residues. Germline loops: CDR1 MNHNS, CDR2 SASEGT.

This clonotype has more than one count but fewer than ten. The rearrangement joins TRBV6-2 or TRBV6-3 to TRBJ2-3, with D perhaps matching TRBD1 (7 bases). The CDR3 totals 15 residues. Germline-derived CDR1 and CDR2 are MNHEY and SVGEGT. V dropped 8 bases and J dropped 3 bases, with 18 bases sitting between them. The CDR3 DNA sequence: TGTGCCAGCGGAGAAGGGGGCGCGGGGACAGATACGCAGTATTTT. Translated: CASGEGGAGTDTQYF.

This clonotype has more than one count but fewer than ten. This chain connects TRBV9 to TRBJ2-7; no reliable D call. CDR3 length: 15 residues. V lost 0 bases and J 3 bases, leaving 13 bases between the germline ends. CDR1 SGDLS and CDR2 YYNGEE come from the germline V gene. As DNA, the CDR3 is TGTGCCAGCAGCGTAGCACCTCGCAGTAACTACGAGCAGTACTTC. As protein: CASSVAPRSNYEQYF.

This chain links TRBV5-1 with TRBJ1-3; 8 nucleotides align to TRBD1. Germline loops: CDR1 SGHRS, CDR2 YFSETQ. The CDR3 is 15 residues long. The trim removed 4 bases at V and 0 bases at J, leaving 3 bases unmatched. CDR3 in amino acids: CASSGGTGSGNTIYF. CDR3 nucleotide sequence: TGCGCCAGCAGCGGAGGGACAGGCTCTGGAAACACCATATATTTT.

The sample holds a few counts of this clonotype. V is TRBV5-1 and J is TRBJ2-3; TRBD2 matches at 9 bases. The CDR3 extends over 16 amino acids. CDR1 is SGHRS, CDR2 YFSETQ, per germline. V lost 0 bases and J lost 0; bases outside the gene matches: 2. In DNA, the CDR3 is TGCGCCAGCAGCTTGGGGACTAGCGACAGCACAGATACGCAGTATTTT. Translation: CASSLGTSDSTDTQYF.

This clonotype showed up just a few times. The CDR3 DNA follows: TGTGCCAGCAGTTTCTTCTTGGGGGAGACCCAGTACTTC. Encoded protein: CASSFFLGETQYF. The rearrangement links TRBV27 to TRBJ2-5; D is unresolved. The germline V and J ends were trimmed by 3 bases and 5 bases, with 10 bases remaining between them. The germline V gene encodes CDR1 MNHEY and CDR2 SMNVEV (reference sequence). The CDR3 is 13 residues long.

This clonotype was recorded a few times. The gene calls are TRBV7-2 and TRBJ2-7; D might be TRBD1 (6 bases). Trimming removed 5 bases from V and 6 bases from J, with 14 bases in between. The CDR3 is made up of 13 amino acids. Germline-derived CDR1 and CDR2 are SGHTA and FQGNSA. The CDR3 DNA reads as TGTGCCAGCAGCAATCAACAGGGCGGCGAGCAGTACTTC. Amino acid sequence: CASSNQQGGEQYF.

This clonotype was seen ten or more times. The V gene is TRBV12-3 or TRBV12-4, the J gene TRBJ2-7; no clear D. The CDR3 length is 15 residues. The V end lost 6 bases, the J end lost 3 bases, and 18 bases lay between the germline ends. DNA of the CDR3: TGTGCCAGCAGACCCGAAGGTGGTACGGGCTACGAGCAGTACTTC. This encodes CASRPEGGTGYEQYF.

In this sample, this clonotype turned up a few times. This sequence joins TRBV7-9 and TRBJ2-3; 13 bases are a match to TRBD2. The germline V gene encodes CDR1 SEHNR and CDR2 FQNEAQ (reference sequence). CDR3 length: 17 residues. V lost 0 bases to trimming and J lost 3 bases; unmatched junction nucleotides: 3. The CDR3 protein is CASSLARTSGGTDTQYF. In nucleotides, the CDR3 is TGTGCCAGCAGCTTAGCTCGGACTAGCGGGGGAACAGATACGCAGTATTTT.

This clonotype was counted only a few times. CDR3 sequence (DNA): TGTGCCAGCAGTTCCGTCACAGGGAAAACCGGGGAGCTGTTTTTT. Translating it yields CASSSVTGKTGELFF. The chain is built from TRBV6-2 or TRBV6-3 and TRBJ2-2; maybe TRBD1 (6 bases). The V and J ends lost 4 bases and 5 bases respectively, with 14 bases between them. The germline V gene encodes CDR1 MNHEY and CDR2 SVGEGT. The CDR3 extends over 15 amino acids.

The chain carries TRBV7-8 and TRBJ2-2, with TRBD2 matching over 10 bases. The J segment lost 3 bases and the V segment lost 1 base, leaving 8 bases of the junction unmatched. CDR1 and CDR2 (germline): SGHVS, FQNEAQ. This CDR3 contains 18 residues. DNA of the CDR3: TGTGCCAGCAGCTTAGTTCTCCTAGCGGGAGAGTACACCGGGGAGCTGTTTTTT. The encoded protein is CASSLVLLAGEYTGELFF.